The 8 T cell receptor beta chains below were found in one sample sequenced in a study of Graves' ophthalmopathy and Graves' hyperthyroidism. The sequenced template was RNA, covering the TCR beta CDR3 region. First-round RT-PCR employed HTBI primers, with a second-round multiplex PCR after it. TCRdb used MiXCR to reprocess the multiplex PCR reads, holding one entry per CDR3 protein. Of about 740,000 distinct CDR3 sequences in the sample, approximately 40% were seen once. Sequenced sample: peripheral blood. The receptors were gathered from an adult man with Graves' ophthalmopathy.

This clonotype was seen many times. The genes are TRBV29-1 and TRBJ1-2, with D unclear. The V end lost 3 bases, the J end lost 8 bases, and 16 bases lay between the germline ends. The CDR3 runs 13 residues. Germline V gene lookup returns CDR1 SQVTM and CDR2 ANQGSEA. CDR3 sequence (DNA): TGCAGCGTTGATCATGGCGCCGAGGGAGGCTACACCTTC. Encoded protein: CSVDHGAEGGYTF.

V usage is TRBV7-2 and J usage is TRBJ2-5; tentative D call: TRBD2 (5 bases). Germline lookup yields CDR1 SGHTA and CDR2 FQGNSA. The CDR3 is made up of 16 amino acids. V gave up 2 bases and J gave up 9 bases, with 22 bases separating them. The CDR3 sequence: CASSLPNFGGLGAQYF. The DNA of the CDR3 is TGTGCCAGCAGCTTACCCAACTTTGGAGGCCTTGGGGCCCAGTACTTC. The full variable domain, completed using reference TRBV7-2 and TRBJ2-5, is GAGVSQSPSNKVTEKGKDVELRCDPISGHTALYWYRQSLGQGLEFLIYFQGNSAPDKSGLPSDRFSAERTGGSVSTLTIQRTQQEDSAVYLCASSLPNFGGLGAQYFGPGTRLLVL.

This clonotype has more than one count but fewer than ten. DNA for the CDR3: TGTGCCAGCAGCTTTGCCGGGACAGGGGGCACTGAAGCTTTCTTT. It specifies CASSFAGTGGTEAFF. The V gene is TRBV5-6, the J gene TRBJ1-1, with 11 nucleotides matching TRBD1. The CDR3 is made up of 15 amino acids. J gave up 4 bases and V 2 bases, and 4 bases lay outside the gene matches. Per the germline V gene, CDR1 is SGHDT and CDR2 is YYEEEE.

The rearrangement uses TRBV20-1 and TRBJ2-2; 8 nucleotides line up with TRBD1. Trimming took 4 bases from V and 1 from J; bases not matched to a gene: 5. CDR1 is DFQATT and CDR2 is SNEGSKA in the germline V gene (reference sequence). The CDR3 sequence is 15 residues long. The chain's CDR3 is CSAMTGAQNTGELFF. The CDR3 DNA reads as TGCAGTGCTATGACAGGGGCCCAGAACACCGGGGAGCTGTTTTTT.

This clonotype was counted between two and nine times. J is TRBJ2-7 and V is TRBV19, with 11 positions matching TRBD1. The CDR3 covers 16 residues. J gave up 4 bases and V 5 bases, and 10 bases lay outside the gene matches. CDR1 and CDR2 from the germline V gene are LNHDA and SQIVND (reference sequence). CDR3 coding DNA: TGTGCCAGTAGTCCAAACGGACAGGGGGCGAGGTACGAGCAGTACTTC. Encoded protein: CASSPNGQGARYEQYF.

The CDR3 sequence: CASKPRGRRQPQHF. The CDR3 DNA is TGTGCCAGCAAACCGCGGGGGCGTCGTCAGCCCCAGCATTTT. V usage is TRBV25-1 and J usage is TRBJ1-5; TRBD1 is a possible D gene (6 bases). The CDR3 sequence is 14 residues long. CDR1 is MGHDK, CDR2 SYGVNS, per germline. V lost 7 bases and J 6 bases, leaving 16 bases between the germline ends. The full variable domain, rest sourced from reference TRBV25-1 and TRBJ1-5, is EADIYQTPRYLVIGTGKKITLECSQTMGHDKMYWYQQDPGMELHLIHYSYGVNSTEKGDLSSESTVSRIRTEHFPLTLESARPSHTSQYLCASKPRGRRQPQHFGDGTRLSIL.

This clonotype was recorded at least ten times. V and J are TRBV2 and TRBJ2-7; 9 bases fit TRBD2. V was clipped by 7 bases and J by 3 bases; unmatched bases: 10. The CDR3 contains 15 residues. Germline V gives CDR1 SNHLY, CDR2 FYNNEI. The CDR3 region is CASKGGGRALYEQYF. The CDR3 DNA sequence: TGTGCCAGCAAAGGAGGCGGGAGGGCCCTCTACGAGCAGTACTTC.

Only a few counts were recorded for this clonotype. The chain is built from TRBV20-1 and TRBJ2-6, with 13 bases fitting TRBD2. Germline CDR1 and CDR2: DFQATT and SNEGSKA (reference sequence). The ends lost 6 bases at V and 0 bases at J; junction bases unmatched: 8. The CDR3 totals 18 residues. The DNA of the CDR3 is TGCAGTGCACCTCCGGGACTAGCGGGACCCTCTGGGGCCAACGTCCTGACTTTC. As protein: CSAPPGLAGPSGANVLTF.